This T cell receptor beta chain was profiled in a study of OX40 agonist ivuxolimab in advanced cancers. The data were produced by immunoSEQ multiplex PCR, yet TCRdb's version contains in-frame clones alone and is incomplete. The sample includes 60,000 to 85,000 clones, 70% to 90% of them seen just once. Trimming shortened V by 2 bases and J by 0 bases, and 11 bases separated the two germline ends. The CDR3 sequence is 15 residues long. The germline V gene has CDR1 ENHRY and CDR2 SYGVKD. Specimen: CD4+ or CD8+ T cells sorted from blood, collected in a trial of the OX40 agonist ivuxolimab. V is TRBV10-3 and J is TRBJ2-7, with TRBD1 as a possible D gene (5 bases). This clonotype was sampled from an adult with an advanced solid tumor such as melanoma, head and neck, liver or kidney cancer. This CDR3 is CAISEGWGSSYEQYF. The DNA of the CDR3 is TGTGCCATCAGTGAGGGTTGGGGCAGCTCCTACGAGCAGTACTTC.